A selection of T cell receptor beta chains follows, all from one sample in a study of cytomegalovirus exposure and HLA in healthy donors. Assay: immunoSEQ multiplex PCR; the TCRdb copy retains only in-frame clones and omits some. The sample contains more than 150,000 clones, 84% of which appear only once. Material for sequencing was PBMCs. Source of these receptors: a boy between 10 and 17 years old in good health and CMV-seronegative. CDR3s include the opening cysteine and the closing phenylalanine or tryptophan. Fields, in order: clone size, V gene, D gene, J gene, CDR3 DNA, CDR3 protein. The D gene is left open where the match is weak. A row's size may be missing; if present it is once, few, many or a size class.

abundance: few; v_gene: TRBV6-7; d_gene: TRBD1; j_gene: TRBJ2-7; CDR3nt: TGTGCCACCACCGGGACAGGGAACAACGAGCAGTACTTC; CDR3aa: CATTGTGNNEQYF
abundance: NA; v_gene: TRBV7-9; d_gene: TRBD1; j_gene: TRBJ2-5; CDR3nt: TGTGCCAGCAGCCCCCGGGACAGGGACCAAGAGACCCAGTACTTC; CDR3aa: CASSPRDRDQETQYF
abundance: few; v_gene: TRBV5-1; d_gene: NA; j_gene: TRBJ1-1; CDR3nt: TGCGCCAGCAGCTTACAGGGCACTGAAGCTTTCTTT; CDR3aa: CASSLQGTEAFF
abundance: NA; v_gene: TRBV27; d_gene: TRBD1; j_gene: TRBJ1-6; CDR3nt: TGTGCCAGCAGTTTTTCCCCGACAGGGAGGAACGGCTCACCCCTCCACTTT; CDR3aa: CASSFSPTGRNGSPLHF
abundance: NA; v_gene: TRBV5-1; d_gene: NA; j_gene: TRBJ2-5; CDR3nt: TGCGCCAGCAGCTTGGTGGGGGGAGAGACCCAGTACTTC; CDR3aa: CASSLVGGETQYF
abundance: NA; v_gene: TRBV7-9; d_gene: NA; j_gene: TRBJ1-1; CDR3nt: TGTGCCAGCAGCTTAGCAGGGGCCGACACTGAAGCTTTCTTT; CDR3aa: CASSLAGADTEAFF
abundance: once; v_gene: TRBV28; d_gene: TRBD2; j_gene: TRBJ2-2; CDR3nt: TGTGCCAGCACCTATCGTGGCGGGAGACTCACCGGGGAGCTGTTTTTT; CDR3aa: CASTYRGGRLTGELFF
abundance: NA; v_gene: TRBV27; d_gene: TRBD1; j_gene: TRBJ1-1; CDR3nt: TGTGCCAGCAGGGAGGGGGCGAACACTGAAGCTTTCTTT; CDR3aa: CASREGANTEAFF
abundance: NA; v_gene: TRBV28; d_gene: NA; j_gene: TRBJ2-3; CDR3nt: TGTGCCAGCAGTTACGGCGGGACGGCGGATACGCAGTATTTT; CDR3aa: CASSYGGTADTQYF
abundance: NA; v_gene: TRBV29-1; d_gene: TRBD1; j_gene: TRBJ1-1; CDR3nt: TGCGGCGTTCGAGGGGGCGAGGTAAACACTGAAGCTTTCTTT; CDR3aa: CGVRGGEVNTEAFF
abundance: NA; v_gene: TRBV4-2; d_gene: TRBD1; j_gene: TRBJ2-7; CDR3nt: TGTGCCAGCAGCCAAGGAGAAAACAGGGGGGCCTACGAGCAGTACTTC; CDR3aa: CASSQGENRGAYEQYF
abundance: NA; v_gene: TRBV19; d_gene: NA; j_gene: TRBJ1-1; CDR3nt: TGTGCCAGTAGTATAGGAGTTTTGAGGACTGAAGCTTTCTTT; CDR3aa: CASSIGVLRTEAFF
abundance: NA; v_gene: TRBV29-1; d_gene: TRBD1; j_gene: TRBJ1-2; CDR3nt: TGCAGCGTGGAGGACAGGGTGGACTATGGCTACACCTTC; CDR3aa: CSVEDRVDYGYTF
abundance: NA; v_gene: TRBV7-2; d_gene: NA; j_gene: TRBJ2-1; CDR3nt: TGTGCCAGCAGATCAGAGGGCGGGTACGCACCCTACAATGAGCAGTTCTTC; CDR3aa: CASRSEGGYAPYNEQFF
abundance: NA; v_gene: TRBV7-6; d_gene: TRBD1; j_gene: TRBJ1-1; CDR3nt: TGTGCCAGCAGCTTAGACAGGGGGTCCACTGAAGCTTTCTTT; CDR3aa: CASSLDRGSTEAFF
abundance: many; v_gene: TRBV5-1; d_gene: TRBD2; j_gene: TRBJ2-7; CDR3nt: TGCGCCAGCAGCTTCAGGACTAGCGGGAGAGTAAACTACGAGCAGTACTTC; CDR3aa: CASSFRTSGRVNYEQYF
abundance: NA; v_gene: TRBV30; d_gene: TRBD2; j_gene: TRBJ2-7; CDR3nt: TGTGCCTGGAGTGATCCGTGGGGGGGGAGCTCCTACGAGCAGTACTTC; CDR3aa: CAWSDPWGGSSYEQYF
abundance: NA; v_gene: TRBV4-1; d_gene: TRBD2; j_gene: TRBJ2-1; CDR3nt: TGCGCCAGCGGTCCGACTAGCGAAGGCAATGAGCAGTTCTTC; CDR3aa: CASGPTSEGNEQFF
abundance: NA; v_gene: TRBV19; d_gene: NA; j_gene: TRBJ1-1; CDR3nt: TGTGCCAGTAGTATCCGGTTGGAAGCTTTCTTT; CDR3aa: CASSIRLEAFF
abundance: NA; v_gene: TRBV5-1; d_gene: TRBD2; j_gene: TRBJ2-1; CDR3nt: TGCGCCAGCCGCCTCGGAGGAGTTCTAGCGGGGGGGTATGACAATGAGCAGTTCTTC; CDR3aa: CASRLGGVLAGGYDNEQFF
abundance: NA; v_gene: TRBV18; d_gene: TRBD1; j_gene: TRBJ1-3; CDR3nt: TGTGCCAGCTCATCCGAGCAGGGGGCATTGGGAAACACCATATATTTT; CDR3aa: CASSSEQGALGNTIYF
abundance: few; v_gene: TRBV27; d_gene: TRBD2; j_gene: TRBJ2-1; CDR3nt: TGTGCCAGCAGTTTATCCTTAGCGGGGGGCCACAATGAGCAGTTCTTC; CDR3aa: CASSLSLAGGHNEQFF
abundance: NA; v_gene: TRBV30; d_gene: NA; j_gene: TRBJ2-2; CDR3nt: TGTGCCTGGGACGGGGATAACACCGGGGAGCTGTTTTTT; CDR3aa: CAWDGDNTGELFF
abundance: once; v_gene: TRBV30; d_gene: TRBD1; j_gene: TRBJ1-1; CDR3nt: TGTGCCTGGGGGACAGGGGTGAACACTGAAGCTTTCTTT; CDR3aa: CAWGTGVNTEAFF
abundance: NA; v_gene: TRBV7-2; d_gene: NA; j_gene: TRBJ1-1; CDR3nt: TGTGCCAGCAGCGTAACGGGACACAAGAACACTGAAGCTTTCTTT; CDR3aa: CASSVTGHKNTEAFF
abundance: NA; v_gene: TRBV19; d_gene: TRBD1; j_gene: TRBJ1-4; CDR3nt: TGTGCCAGTAGTATAGCCGCCCTACAGGGGACTAATGAAAAACTGTTTTTT; CDR3aa: CASSIAALQGTNEKLFF
abundance: NA; v_gene: TRBV19; d_gene: NA; j_gene: TRBJ2-2; CDR3nt: TGTGCCAGTAGTCTCTCGGGTCACACCGGGGAGCTGTTTTTT; CDR3aa: CASSLSGHTGELFF
abundance: few; v_gene: TRBV9; d_gene: NA; j_gene: TRBJ1-5; CDR3nt: TGTGCCAGCTCGACGGGGAATTCGGCGGATCAGCCCCAGCATTTT; CDR3aa: CASSTGNSADQPQHF
abundance: NA; v_gene: TRBV5-1; d_gene: TRBD2; j_gene: TRBJ2-5; CDR3nt: TGCGCCAGCAGCTTGGGACGGGGGAGCGGGAGAGAGACCCAGTACTTC; CDR3aa: CASSLGRGSGRETQYF
abundance: NA; v_gene: TRBV7-9; d_gene: TRBD1; j_gene: TRBJ2-2; CDR3nt: TGTGCCAGCAGCGATCGGACAGGGAACGGGGAGCTGTTTTTT; CDR3aa: CASSDRTGNGELFF
abundance: few; v_gene: TRBV9; d_gene: TRBD2; j_gene: TRBJ2-3; CDR3nt: TGTGCCAGCACCTCAGGACTAGCCAGCACAGATACGCAGTATTTT; CDR3aa: CASTSGLASTDTQYF
abundance: NA; v_gene: TRBV6-4; d_gene: TRBD2; j_gene: TRBJ2-3; CDR3nt: TGTGCCAGCAGTGACGCGGGGGGCACAGATACGCAGTATTTT; CDR3aa: CASSDAGGTDTQYF
abundance: NA; v_gene: TRBV2; d_gene: TRBD1; j_gene: TRBJ2-3; CDR3nt: TGTGCCAGCAGTGACCCCGACAGGGGTTCAGCAGATACGCAGTATTTT; CDR3aa: CASSDPDRGSADTQYF
abundance: few; v_gene: TRBV11-2; d_gene: NA; j_gene: TRBJ2-5; CDR3nt: TGTGCCAGCAGCTTATTGGGGGGATTTCTGGAGACCCAGTACTTC; CDR3aa: CASSLLGGFLETQYF
abundance: once; v_gene: TRBV2; d_gene: TRBD2; j_gene: TRBJ2-1; CDR3nt: TGTGCCAGCAGTCAGCGGGGTACGAATGAGCAGTTCTTC; CDR3aa: CASSQRGTNEQFF
abundance: NA; v_gene: TRBV5-4; d_gene: TRBD2; j_gene: TRBJ2-7; CDR3nt: TGTGCCAGCAGCCGCGGGGGAACCTACGAGCAGTACTTC; CDR3aa: CASSRGGTYEQYF
abundance: NA; v_gene: TRBV6-1; d_gene: TRBD2; j_gene: TRBJ2-7; CDR3nt: TGTGCCAGCAGCGAGACTAGCGGGAGCTCCTACGAGCAGTACTTC; CDR3aa: CASSETSGSSYEQYF
abundance: NA; v_gene: TRBV29-1; d_gene: TRBD1; j_gene: TRBJ1-2; CDR3nt: TGCAGCGTCGGGGACAGCCGTCCTGGCAGAACCTTC; CDR3aa: CSVGDSRPGRTF
abundance: NA; v_gene: TRBV14; d_gene: NA; j_gene: TRBJ1-1; CDR3nt: TGTGCCAGCAGCCGTACCCAGGGTCGTGGGACTGAAGCTTTCTTT; CDR3aa: CASSRTQGRGTEAFF
abundance: NA; v_gene: TRBV20-1; d_gene: NA; j_gene: TRBJ2-2; CDR3nt: TGCAGCCCTATAGCGACCGGGGAGCTGTTTTTT; CDR3aa: CSPIATGELFF
abundance: NA; v_gene: TRBV4-3; d_gene: NA; j_gene: TRBJ2-7; CDR3nt: TGCGCCAGCAGCCTAATCCGGGACAACGAGCAGTACTTC; CDR3aa: CASSLIRDNEQYF
abundance: NA; v_gene: TRBV11-2; d_gene: NA; j_gene: TRBJ2-1; CDR3nt: TGTGCCAGCAGCTTAGGCAGAAATGAGCAGTTCTTC; CDR3aa: CASSLGRNEQFF